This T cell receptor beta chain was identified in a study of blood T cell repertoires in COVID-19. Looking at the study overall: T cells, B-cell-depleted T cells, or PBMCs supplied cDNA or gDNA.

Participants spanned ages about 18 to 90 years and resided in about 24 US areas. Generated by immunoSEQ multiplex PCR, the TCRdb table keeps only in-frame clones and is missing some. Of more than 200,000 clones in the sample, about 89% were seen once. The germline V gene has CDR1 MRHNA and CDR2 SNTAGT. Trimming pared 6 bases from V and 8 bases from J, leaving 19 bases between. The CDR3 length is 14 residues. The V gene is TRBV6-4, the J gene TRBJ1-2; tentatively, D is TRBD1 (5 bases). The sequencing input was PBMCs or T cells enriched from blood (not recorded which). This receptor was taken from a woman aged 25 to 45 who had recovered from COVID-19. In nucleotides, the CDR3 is TGTGCCAGCAGCCCCACAGGCCTCTCCGGGGGCTACACCTTC. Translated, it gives CASSPTGLSGGYTF.